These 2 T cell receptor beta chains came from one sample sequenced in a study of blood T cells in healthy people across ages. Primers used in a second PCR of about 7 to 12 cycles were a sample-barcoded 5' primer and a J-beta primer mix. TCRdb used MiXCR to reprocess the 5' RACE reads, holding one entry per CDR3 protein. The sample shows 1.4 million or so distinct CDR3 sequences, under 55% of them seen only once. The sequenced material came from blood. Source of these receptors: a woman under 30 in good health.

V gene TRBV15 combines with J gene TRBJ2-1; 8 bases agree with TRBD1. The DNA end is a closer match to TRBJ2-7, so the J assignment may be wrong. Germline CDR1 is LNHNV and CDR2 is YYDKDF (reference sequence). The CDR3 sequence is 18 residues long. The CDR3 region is CATSITQGGALFYNEQYF. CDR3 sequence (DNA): TGTGCCACCAGCATAACACAGGGGGGAGCGCTCTTTTACAATGAGCAGTACTTC.

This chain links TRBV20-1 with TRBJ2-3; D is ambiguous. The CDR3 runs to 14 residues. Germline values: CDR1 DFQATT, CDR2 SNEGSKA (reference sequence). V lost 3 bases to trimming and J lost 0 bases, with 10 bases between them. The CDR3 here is CSASAAYSTDTQYF. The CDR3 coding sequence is TGCAGTGCTAGCGCGGCATATAGCACAGATACGCAGTATTTT.